A selection of T cell receptor beta chains follows, all from one sample in a study of blood T cell repertoires in COVID-19. The assay was immunoSEQ multiplex PCR, and TCRdb's table has in-frame clones only and misses some. The sample comprises more than 75,000 clones, more than 70% of which are singletons, and approximately 2.6% rests with the top ten. Sequenced material: peripheral blood. The origin of the receptors is a man aged 45-65 years with COVID-19, enrolled during active disease. Both conserved end residues are part of each CDR3. Fields, in order: D gene, CDR3 length, J gene, clone size, V gene, CDR3 DNA, CDR3 protein. D genes are given only for firm matches. Not all rows give a size; the values are once, few, many and, for expanded clones, a class.

d_call: NA; cdr3_length: 14; j_call: TRBJ1-2; clone_size: NA; v_call: TRBV6-5; cdr3_nt: TGTGCCAGCAGGCGGGACCGGCATAACTATGGCTACACCTTC; cdr3_aa: CASRRDRHNYGYTF
d_call: NA; cdr3_length: 15; j_call: TRBJ1-3; clone_size: NA; v_call: TRBV10-2; cdr3_nt: TGCGCCAGCAGTGAGTCCTACAGGTTGTGGAACACCATATATTTT; cdr3_aa: CASSESYRLWNTIYF
d_call: TRBD1; cdr3_length: 16; j_call: TRBJ1-2; clone_size: NA; v_call: TRBV28; cdr3_nt: TGTGCCAGCAGCACACCTCCGGGACAGGGCGACTATGGCTACACCTTC; cdr3_aa: CASSTPPGQGDYGYTF
d_call: NA; cdr3_length: 16; j_call: TRBJ1-1; clone_size: few; v_call: TRBV6-2/TRBV6-3; cdr3_nt: TGTGCCAGCAGTTTCCCACAGGGCAGAAGCAACACTGAAGCTTTCTTT; cdr3_aa: CASSFPQGRSNTEAFF
d_call: TRBD2; cdr3_length: 20; j_call: TRBJ2-2; clone_size: NA; v_call: TRBV29-1; cdr3_nt: TGCAGCGTTGGAACGCCAATGACTAGCGGGGGGATGGCGAACACCGGGGAGCTGTTTTTT; cdr3_aa: CSVGTPMTSGGMANTGELFF
d_call: TRBD2; cdr3_length: 17; j_call: TRBJ2-7; clone_size: NA; v_call: TRBV7-2; cdr3_nt: TGTGCCAGCAGCCTTGTGGCTAGCGGGGGTAGTTTCTACGAGCAGTACTTC; cdr3_aa: CASSLVASGGSFYEQYF
d_call: NA; cdr3_length: 16; j_call: TRBJ2-5; clone_size: NA; v_call: TRBV13; cdr3_nt: TGTGCCAGCAGCTTAGGAATTGGGCCCGCTCAAGAGACCCAGTACTTC; cdr3_aa: CASSLGIGPAQETQYF
d_call: NA; cdr3_length: 15; j_call: TRBJ1-2; clone_size: NA; v_call: TRBV9; cdr3_nt: TGTGCCAGCAGCCCGAGTATAAAATCCAACTATGGCTACACCTTC; cdr3_aa: CASSPSIKSNYGYTF
d_call: NA; cdr3_length: 16; j_call: TRBJ2-7; clone_size: NA; v_call: TRBV11-2; cdr3_nt: TGTGCCAGCAGCCCCATTAATCGGCCAGGGCGATACGAGCAGTACTTC; cdr3_aa: CASSPINRPGRYEQYF
d_call: NA; cdr3_length: 15; j_call: TRBJ2-7; clone_size: NA; v_call: TRBV28; cdr3_nt: TGTGCCAGCAGTTCACCGGAACAGGCAACCTACGAGCAGTACTTC; cdr3_aa: CASSSPEQATYEQYF
d_call: NA; cdr3_length: 16; j_call: TRBJ2-7; clone_size: NA; v_call: TRBV3-1/TRBV3-2; cdr3_nt: TGTGCCAGCAGCCTCATCGTGGCGGGGAGCTCCTACGAGCAGTACTTC; cdr3_aa: CASSLIVAGSSYEQYF
d_call: TRBD1; cdr3_length: 17; j_call: TRBJ2-1; clone_size: NA; v_call: TRBV18; cdr3_nt: TGTGCCAGCTCACCACGAACAGGGGCCGGATCCTACAATGAGCAGTTCTTC; cdr3_aa: CASSPRTGAGSYNEQFF
d_call: NA; cdr3_length: 12; j_call: TRBJ1-5; clone_size: once; v_call: TRBV19; cdr3_nt: TGTGCCAGTAAACAGACCAACCAGCCCCAGCATTTT; cdr3_aa: CASKQTNQPQHF
d_call: NA; cdr3_length: 14; j_call: TRBJ2-5; clone_size: NA; v_call: TRBV28; cdr3_nt: TGTGCCAGCAGTTCCGGGACTTCTCAAGAGACCCAGTACTTC; cdr3_aa: CASSSGTSQETQYF
d_call: NA; cdr3_length: 17; j_call: TRBJ1-5; clone_size: NA; v_call: TRBV21-1; cdr3_nt: TGTGCCAGCAGCCCCCGGGGGACAGTCCTCGCCAATCAGCCCCAGCATTTT; cdr3_aa: CASSPRGTVLANQPQHF
d_call: NA; cdr3_length: 11; j_call: TRBJ1-2; clone_size: NA; v_call: TRBV20-1; cdr3_nt: TGCAGTGCTAGGACAAACTATGGCTACACCTTC; cdr3_aa: CSARTNYGYTF
d_call: NA; cdr3_length: 15; j_call: TRBJ1-4; clone_size: once; v_call: TRBV23-1; cdr3_nt: TGCGCCAGCAGTCAATCTAGGCAAAGGGGTGAAAAACTGTTTTTT; cdr3_aa: CASSQSRQRGEKLFF
d_call: NA; cdr3_length: 12; j_call: TRBJ2-7; clone_size: NA; v_call: TRBV7-9; cdr3_nt: TGTGCCAGCAGCCTAATCAGAGGGGAGCAGTACTTC; cdr3_aa: CASSLIRGEQYF
d_call: NA; cdr3_length: 15; j_call: TRBJ1-5; clone_size: NA; v_call: TRBV5-8; cdr3_nt: TGTGCCAGCAGCTTGATGCCCGCGCGGAATCAGCCCCAGCATTTT; cdr3_aa: CASSLMPARNQPQHF
d_call: TRBD2; cdr3_length: 15; j_call: TRBJ2-5; clone_size: NA; v_call: TRBV6-5; cdr3_nt: TGTGCCAGCAGCCCCGGGACTAGCGGGGCAGAGACCCAGTACTTC; cdr3_aa: CASSPGTSGAETQYF